The next 3 T cell receptor beta chains were all read from a single sample in a study of CD8+ T cells in alopecia areata. Isolated RNA was reverse transcribed into cDNA used as the sequencing template. Clones were read by immunoSEQ multiplex PCR, and TCRdb kept only the in-frame ones, dropping some. The data show some 150,000 clones, 40% to 65% seen once. This material consisted of CD8+ T cells sorted from blood, taken at week 0. These receptors originate from a human donor with alopecia areata.

The chain carries TRBV27 and TRBJ2-3, with 11 bases fitting TRBD1. The trim removed 2 bases at V and 6 bases at J, leaving 10 bases unmatched. From germline, CDR1 is MNHEY and CDR2 SMNVEV (reference sequence). CDR3 length equals 17 residues. The CDR3: CASSLRMDRGLGDTQYF. In nucleotides, the CDR3 is TGTGCCAGCAGTTTACGGATGGACAGGGGGCTTGGTGATACGCAGTATTTT.

This chain connects TRBV7-2 to TRBJ2-6; either TRBD1 or TRBD2 may supply D (6 bases each). This CDR3 comprises 18 residues. The V and J ends lost 1 base and 0 bases respectively, with 13 bases between them. Germline CDR1 is SGHTA and CDR2 is FQGNSA. CDR3 bases: TGTGCCAGCAGCTTAGTCGGGGGCCCGAGCTCTGGGGCCAACGTCCTGACTTTC. Protein sequence: CASSLVGGPSSGANVLTF.

The DNA for the CDR3 is TGTGCCAGCACCGCGGGGGGAGGGCAGCCCCAGCATTTT. This codes for CASTAGGGQPQHF. The V call is TRBV6-6, the J call TRBJ1-5; D is perhaps TRBD1 (5 bases). Per germline, CDR1 MNHNY and CDR2 SVGAGI (reference sequence). Trimming stripped 7 bases from V and 7 bases from J, with 14 bases between. The CDR3 consists of 13 residues.